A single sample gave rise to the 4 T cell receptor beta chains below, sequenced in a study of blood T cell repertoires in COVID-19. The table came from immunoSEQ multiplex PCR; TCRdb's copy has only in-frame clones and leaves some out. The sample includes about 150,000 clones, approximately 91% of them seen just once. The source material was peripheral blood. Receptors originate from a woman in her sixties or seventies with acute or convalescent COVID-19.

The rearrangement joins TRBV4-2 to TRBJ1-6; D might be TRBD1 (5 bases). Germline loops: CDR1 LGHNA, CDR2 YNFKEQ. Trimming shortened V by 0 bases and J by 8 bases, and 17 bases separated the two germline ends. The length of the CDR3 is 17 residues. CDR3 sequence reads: CASSQDPAVGDYSPLHF. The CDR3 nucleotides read TGTGCCAGCAGCCAAGACCCCGCGGTGGGGGACTATTCACCCCTCCACTTT.

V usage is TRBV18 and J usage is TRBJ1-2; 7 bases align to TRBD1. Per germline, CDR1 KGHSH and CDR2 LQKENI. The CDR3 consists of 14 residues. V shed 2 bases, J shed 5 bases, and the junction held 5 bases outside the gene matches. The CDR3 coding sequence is TGTGCCAGCTCACCAACAGGGGCTCGGTATGGCTACACCTTC. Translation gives CASSPTGARYGYTF. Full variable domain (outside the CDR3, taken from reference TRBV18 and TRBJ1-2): NAGVMQNPRHLVRRRGQEARLRCSPMKGHSHVYWYRQLPEEGLKFMVYLQKENIIDESGMPKERFSAEFPKEGPSILRIQQVVRGDSAAYFCASSPTGARYGYTFGSGTRLTVV.

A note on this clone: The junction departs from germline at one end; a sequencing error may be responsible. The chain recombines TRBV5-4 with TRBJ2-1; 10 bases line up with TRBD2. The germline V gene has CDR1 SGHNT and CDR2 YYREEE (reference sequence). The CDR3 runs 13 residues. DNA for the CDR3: TGTGCCAGCAGCTTGGTCAGAGCGGGGGGGCCGGTCTTC. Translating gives CASSLVRAGGPVF. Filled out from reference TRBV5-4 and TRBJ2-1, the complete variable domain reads ETGVTQSPTHLIKTRGQQVTLRCSSQSGHNTVSWYQQALGQGPQFIFQYYREEENGRGNFPPRFSGLQFPNYSSELNVNALELDDSALYLCASSLVRAGGPVFGPGTRLTVL.

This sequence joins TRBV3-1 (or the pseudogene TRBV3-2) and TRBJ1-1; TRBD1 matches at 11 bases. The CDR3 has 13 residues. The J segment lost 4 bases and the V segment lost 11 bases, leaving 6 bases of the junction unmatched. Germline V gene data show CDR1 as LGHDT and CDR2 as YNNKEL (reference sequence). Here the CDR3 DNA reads TGTGCCTCAAGGACAGGGGGCGGCACTGAAGCTTTCTTT. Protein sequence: CASRTGGGTEAFF.